The present TCR beta chain was sequenced within a study of T cells in Graves' hyperthyroidism and ophthalmopathy. The wider study: Peripheral blood collection took place at initial diagnosis, before any treatment.

Study results and caveats: Ophthalmopathy and stable hyperthyroidism were told apart by a 13 V-J model.

This clonotype has a count of ten or more. The antigen is not known. In germline, CDR1 is SGHTS, CDR2 YDEGEE. The CDR3 extends over 13 amino acids. With 0 bases removed from V and 3 bases from J, the gap between germline ends came to 6 bases. There were TCR beta CDR3 regions amplified from RNA transcripts. Using the HTBI primer set, a first-round RT-PCR was run on the TCR CDR3. A single record per CDR3 protein comes from TCRdb applying MiXCR to the multiplex PCR reads. Among roughly 99,000 distinct CDR3 sequences listed, about 15% were seen once. Graves' hyperthyroidism showing no ophthalmopathy progression within 18 months was considered stable. The PBMCs were sourced from fresh peripheral blood (about 9.6 ml).

Sequencing was performed on blood. This chain connects TRBV5-8 to TRBJ2-5; D not certain. The sequence came from a woman in her forties or fifties with Graves' hyperthyroidism. The CDR3 here is CASSLGAEETQYF. The CDR3 DNA is TGTGCCAGCAGCTTGGGTGCGGAAGAGACCCAGTACTTC.